This TCR beta chain came from a study of shared clonotypes between healthy human individuals. Looking at the study overall: A couple of female and a few male donors aged 18 to 49 were enrolled. Each donor's CD8 memory used one plate, CD8 naive two, each CD4 subset three. General study results and limits: Since donors were few, the genetic and exposure-history diversity represented was limited. As a rule, naive subsets had a larger estimated richness than memory subsets.

About this clone itself: Its antigen is not known.

CD45RO-negative cells were positively selected for CCR7, leaving out terminally differentiated effector memory CD45RA+ cells. This CDR3 has 13 amino acids. CDR1 is SGDLS, CDR2 YYNGEE, per germline. The J segment lost 3 bases and the V segment lost 7 bases, leaving 6 bases of the junction unmatched. Only in-frame clones appear in the TCRdb table, and some are missing; sequencing was by immunoSEQ multiplex PCR. The sample shows approximately 840,000 clones, about 96% of them seen only once. Sequenced: naive CD8+ T cells sorted from blood. The clonotype originates from a man aged 25-45 years in good health. The V gene is TRBV9, the J gene TRBJ2-7, with 8 bases aligning to TRBD2. The CDR3 coding sequence is TGTGCCAGCTCGCGGGGGGACTACTACGAGCAGTACTTC. Translation gives CASSRGDYYEQYF. The full variable domain, rest sourced from reference TRBV9 and TRBJ2-7, is DSGVTQTPKHLITATGQRVTLRCSPRSGDLSVYWYQQSLDQGLQFLIQYYNGEERAKGNILERFSAQQFPDLHSELNLSSLELGDSALYFCASSRGDYYEQYFGPGTRLTVT.